These T cell receptor beta chains were read from a single sample in a study of cytomegalovirus exposure and HLA in healthy donors. Using immunoSEQ multiplex PCR, the repertoire was profiled, and TCRdb retains in-frame clones only, with some absent. In the table there are about 130,000 clones, 80% of which are singletons. The specimen sequenced was PBMCs. The receptors originated from a woman in her thirties or forties in good health and CMV-seronegative. CDR3s include the opening cysteine and the closing phenylalanine or tryptophan. A D gene is named only where the DNA matches it firmly. Size is stated for part of the rows, as once, few or many counts, or as a class when the clone is expanded.

size: -
length: 16
V: TRBV5-1
J: TRBJ1-3
D: -
CDR3: CASSLTGLQGRNTIYF
DNA: TGCGCCAGCAGCTTGACCGGTTTACAGGGAAGAAACACCATATATTTT

size: -
length: 15
V: TRBV5-4
J: TRBJ1-1
D: -
CDR3: CASGPTQGAYTEAFF
DNA: TGTGCCAGCGGGCCTACCCAAGGGGCCTACACTGAAGCTTTCTTT

size: -
length: 15
V: TRBV27
J: TRBJ2-2
D: -
CDR3: CASSLSGGTTGELFF
DNA: TGTGCCAGCAGTTTATCGGGCGGGACCACCGGGGAGCTGTTTTTT

size: -
length: 16
V: TRBV12-5
J: TRBJ2-5
D: TRBD2
CDR3: CARGLGLAGRGETQYF
DNA: TGTGCTCGTGGTTTGGGACTAGCGGGACGGGGGGAGACCCAGTACTTC

size: -
length: 16
V: TRBV19
J: TRBJ2-2
D: TRBD2
CDR3: CASRDPGTSYTGELFF
DNA: TGTGCCAGTAGGGACCCCGGGACTAGCTATACCGGGGAGCTGTTTTTT

size: -
length: 15
V: TRBV7-2
J: TRBJ2-3
D: -
CDR3: CASSQSSGLTDTQYF
DNA: TGTGCCAGCAGCCAATCAAGCGGGCTCACAGATACGCAGTATTTT

size: -
length: 14
V: TRBV9
J: TRBJ2-1
D: TRBD2
CDR3: CASSAAGGYNEQFF
DNA: TGTGCCAGCAGCGCAGCGGGGGGGTACAATGAGCAGTTCTTC

size: -
length: 16
V: TRBV4-3
J: TRBJ2-7
D: TRBD1
CDR3: CASSPGSAGGSGEQYF
DNA: TGCGCCAGCAGCCCCGGTAGTGCAGGGGGATCGGGAGAGCAGTACTTC

size: -
length: 13
V: TRBV6-1
J: TRBJ2-7
D: -
CDR3: CASSEDSHNEQYF
DNA: TGTGCCAGCAGCGAGGATAGCCACAACGAGCAGTACTTC

size: -
length: 15
V: TRBV9
J: TRBJ2-3
D: TRBD2
CDR3: CASSVVGTRPDTQYF
DNA: TGTGCCAGCAGCGTAGTGGGGACTAGGCCAGATACGCAGTATTTT

size: -
length: 15
V: TRBV11-2
J: TRBJ1-1
D: -
CDR3: CASSSLQGIRSEAFF
DNA: TGTGCCAGCAGCTCCTTACAGGGTATCAGGTCTGAAGCTTTCTTT

size: -
length: 15
V: TRBV7-9
J: TRBJ2-1
D: TRBD2
CDR3: CASSTGTSGGFVQFF
DNA: TGTGCCAGCAGCACCGGGACTAGCGGGGGGTTTGTGCAGTTCTTC

size: -
length: 17
V: TRBV4-1
J: TRBJ2-1
D: TRBD2
CDR3: CASSQDTGLAVYNEQFF
DNA: TGCGCCAGCAGCCAAGATACGGGACTAGCGGTTTACAATGAGCAGTTCTTC

size: -
length: 16
V: TRBV9
J: TRBJ2-3
D: TRBD2
CDR3: CASSGVAGGLTDTQYF
DNA: TGTGCCAGCAGCGGGGTAGCGGGGGGCCTCACAGATACGCAGTATTTT

size: -
length: 14
V: TRBV27
J: TRBJ2-5
D: -
CDR3: CASSLYRGKETQYF
DNA: TGTGCCAGCAGTTTATATCGGGGGAAGGAGACCCAGTACTTC

size: -
length: 14
V: TRBV6-5
J: TRBJ1-3
D: -
CDR3: CASRPSGSGNTIYF
DNA: TGTGCCAGCAGGCCCTCGGGCTCTGGAAACACCATATATTTT

size: -
length: 17
V: TRBV7-2
J: TRBJ1-2
D: -
CDR3: CASSLRDGGGSDYGYTF
DNA: TGTGCCAGCAGCTTAAGGGACGGAGGAGGGTCGGACTATGGCTACACCTTC

size: few
length: 12
V: TRBV11-3
J: TRBJ1-1
D: -
CDR3: CASSLGSNEAFF
DNA: TGTGCCAGCAGCTTAGGGAGTAATGAAGCTTTCTTT

size: -
length: 11
V: TRBV28
J: TRBJ2-1
D: -
CDR3: CATGGETEQFF
DNA: TGTGCCACCGGAGGGGAGACTGAGCAGTTCTTC

size: -
length: 16
V: TRBV5-6
J: TRBJ2-7
D: TRBD2
CDR3: CASSSGGTSISYEQYF
DNA: TGTGCCAGCAGCTCGGGGGGGACTAGCATTTCCTACGAGCAGTACTTC

size: -
length: 12
V: TRBV27
J: TRBJ2-3
D: -
CDR3: CASSLSRDTQYF
DNA: TGTGCCAGCAGTTTATCGAGGGATACGCAGTATTTT

size: -
length: 13
V: TRBV5-5
J: TRBJ1-4
D: -
CDR3: CASSFSEDEKLFF
DNA: TGTGCCAGCAGCTTTAGCGAGGATGAAAAACTGTTTTTT

size: -
length: 18
V: TRBV15
J: TRBJ1-4
D: -
CDR3: CATSRERGLPGRGEKLFF
DNA: TGTGCCACCAGCAGAGAAAGGGGGTTGCCAGGGAGGGGTGAAAAACTGTTTTTT

size: -
length: 16
V: TRBV15
J: TRBJ2-7
D: TRBD1
CDR3: CATSREAPGGFYEQYF
DNA: TGTGCCACCAGCAGAGAGGCGCCAGGGGGTTTTTACGAGCAGTACTTC

size: -
length: 13
V: TRBV7-6
J: TRBJ2-7
D: -
CDR3: CASSSGDLREQYF
DNA: TGTGCCAGCAGCTCGGGGGACCTCCGGGAGCAGTACTTC

size: -
length: 12
V: TRBV9
J: TRBJ2-1
D: TRBD1
CDR3: CASSGGTGRGFF
DNA: TGTGCCAGCAGCGGGGGGACAGGGAGGGGGTTCTTC

size: -
length: 11
V: TRBV20-1
J: TRBJ1-1
D: -
CDR3: CSAETAPEAFF
DNA: TGCAGTGCTGAGACAGCCCCTGAAGCTTTCTTT

size: -
length: 11
V: TRBV10-3
J: TRBJ2-1
D: -
CDR3: CATTGGNEQFF
DNA: TGTGCCACCACCGGGGGCAATGAGCAGTTCTTC

size: -
length: 14
V: TRBV28
J: TRBJ1-2
D: TRBD1
CDR3: CASSLDRAGYGYTF
DNA: TGTGCCAGCAGTTTAGACAGGGCGGGGTATGGCTACACCTTC

size: -
length: 14
V: TRBV28
J: TRBJ1-2
D: TRBD1
CDR3: CASSVGDRDYGYTF
DNA: TGTGCCAGCAGTGTGGGGGACAGGGACTATGGCTACACCTTC

size: -
length: 12
V: TRBV19
J: TRBJ2-2
D: -
CDR3: CASSPFTGELFF
DNA: TGTGCCAGTAGCCCGTTCACCGGGGAGCTGTTTTTT

size: few
length: 14
V: TRBV13
J: TRBJ2-7
D: -
CDR3: CASSSGLKTYEQYF
DNA: TGTGCCAGCAGCTCGGGACTGAAAACCTACGAGCAGTACTTC

size: -
length: 15
V: TRBV6-1
J: TRBJ1-3
D: -
CDR3: CASRAGQDAGNTIYF
DNA: TGTGCCAGCAGAGCCGGACAAGACGCTGGAAACACCATATATTTT

size: few
length: 15
V: TRBV4-3
J: TRBJ2-5
D: TRBD1
CDR3: CASSQDRGYQETQYF
DNA: TGCGCCAGCAGCCAAGACAGGGGGTACCAAGAGACCCAGTACTTC

size: -
length: 14
V: TRBV7-9
J: TRBJ1-6
D: -
CDR3: CASSLDRGNSPLHF
DNA: TGTGCCAGCAGCCTCGATAGGGGCAATTCACCCCTCCACTTT

size: -
length: 14
V: TRBV6-4
J: TRBJ2-1
D: -
CDR3: CASSKNPGSYEQFF
DNA: TGTGCCAGCAGTAAGAACCCCGGGTCCTATGAGCAGTTCTTC

size: -
length: 13
V: TRBV29-1
J: TRBJ1-1
D: -
CDR3: CSVAEGPNTEAFF
DNA: TGCAGCGTTGCGGAGGGCCCGAACACTGAAGCTTTCTTT

size: -
length: 16
V: TRBV9
J: TRBJ1-1
D: TRBD1
CDR3: CASSVDRDRAYTEAFF
DNA: TGTGCCAGCAGCGTAGATAGGGACAGGGCCTACACTGAAGCTTTCTTT

size: once
length: 17
V: TRBV4-2
J: TRBJ2-7
D: TRBD2
CDR3: CASSQTLAGGPYYEQYF
DNA: TGTGCCAGCAGCCAAACCTTAGCGGGAGGACCCTACTACGAGCAGTACTTC

size: -
length: 15
V: TRBV5-4
J: TRBJ1-2
D: -
CDR3: CASSPVSGQPGGYTF
DNA: TGTGCCAGCAGCCCCGTTTCAGGCCAGCCGGGGGGCTACACCTTC

size: -
length: 15
V: TRBV5-1
J: TRBJ1-6
D: -
CDR3: CASSSRGIGNSPLHF
DNA: TGCGCCAGCAGCTCCAGGGGTATAGGTAATTCACCCCTCCACTTT

size: -
length: 13
V: TRBV11-2
J: TRBJ1-6
D: -
CDR3: CASSFSSEVGRPF
DNA: TGTGCCAGCAGCTTTTCCTCCGAGGTTGGGAGGCCTTTT

size: -
length: 16
V: TRBV9
J: TRBJ1-6
D: -
CDR3: CASSPGQGRYNSPLHF
DNA: TGTGCCAGCAGCCCCGGGCAGGGTCGCTATAATTCACCCCTCCACTTT

size: -
length: 14
V: TRBV4-2
J: TRBJ2-1
D: -
CDR3: CASAQGLEGNEQFF
DNA: TGTGCCAGCGCCCAAGGGCTAGAGGGCAATGAGCAGTTCTTC

size: -
length: 13
V: TRBV4-3
J: TRBJ1-2
D: -
CDR3: CASSQDERYGYTF
DNA: TGCGCCAGCAGCCAAGATGAGAGATATGGCTACACCTTC

size: -
length: 17
V: TRBV7-2
J: TRBJ2-7
D: TRBD2
CDR3: CASSLDRTSGYGYEQYF
DNA: TGTGCCAGCAGCTTAGACCGGACTAGCGGGTATGGATACGAGCAGTACTTC

size: -
length: 18
V: TRBV5-5
J: TRBJ2-3
D: -
CDR3: CASSFPPGHQSSTDTQYF
DNA: TGTGCCAGCAGCTTCCCCCCGGGACACCAGTCTAGCACAGATACGCAGTATTTT

size: -
length: 15
V: TRBV27
J: TRBJ2-7
D: -
CDR3: CASSLRGTGHYEQYF
DNA: TGTGCCAGCAGTTTACGGGGAACGGGACATTACGAGCAGTACTTC

size: -
length: 16
V: TRBV15
J: TRBJ2-7
D: TRBD2
CDR3: CATSRGTSGGPYEQYF
DNA: TGTGCCACCAGCAGAGGGACTAGCGGGGGCCCCTACGAGCAGTACTTC

size: -
length: 12
V: TRBV7-9
J: TRBJ2-1
D: -
CDR3: CSSSLRQNEQFF
DNA: TGTTCCAGCAGCCTCCGACAGAATGAGCAGTTCTTC

size: -
length: 16
V: TRBV7-2
J: TRBJ1-1
D: TRBD1
CDR3: CASSLEGQGVNTEAFF
DNA: TGTGCCAGCAGCTTAGAGGGACAGGGGGTGAACACTGAAGCTTTCTTT

size: -
length: 15
V: TRBV2
J: TRBJ2-3
D: TRBD1
CDR3: CARSQGAGSTDTQYF
DNA: TGTGCCAGGTCACAGGGGGCGGGTAGCACAGATACGCAGTATTTT